Included here is one T cell receptor (beta chain) sequence, with context. Its antigen is unidentified. These data originate in a study of T cells in Graves' hyperthyroidism and ophthalmopathy. Overall study results and limits: The majority of expanded thyroid clonotypes above 0.001 also appeared in blood. Before onset, by a median of approximately 5.9 months, the model predicted ophthalmopathy.

The CDR3 length is 15 residues. Losses at the gene ends were 6 bases for V and 6 bases for J; bases not matched to a gene: 9. Germline CDR1 SGHRS, CDR2 YFSETQ. RNA transcripts were the template for amplifying TCR beta CDR3 regions. Carried out on the TCR CDR3, a first-round RT-PCR used the HTBI primer set. TCRdb reprocessed the multiplex PCR reads with MiXCR, giving one entry per CDR3 protein. The sample records around 540,000 distinct CDR3 sequences, about 16% being singletons. Exclusion of patients followed from uncontrolled infection, other autoimmune disease, pregnancy or lactation. Diagnoses used clinical symptoms, serum thyroxine and TRAb, thyroid ultrasound and orbital computed tomography.

The genes are TRBV5-1 and TRBJ1-2, with 12 bases lining up with TRBD1. The specimen sequenced was blood. This TCR derives from a woman under 40 with Graves' ophthalmopathy. CDR3 sequence reads: CASTLPGQGANGYTF. The CDR3 nucleotides are TGCGCCAGCACGCTGCCGGGACAGGGGGCAAATGGCTACACCTTC.